Shown below are 2 T cell receptor beta chains from a single sample sequenced in a study of spatial heterogeneity in lung cancer. TCRdb re-analysed the 5' RACE reads in MiXCR, keeping a single row per CDR3 protein. The table records 25,000 or so distinct CDR3 sequences, approximately 4.6% of them present only once. Time point specified: sample taken at primary tumor resection. Sequences were derived from PBMCs, sampled at surgery. The receptors were gathered from a male donor with early-stage non-small cell lung cancer.

This clonotype was recorded at least ten times. The rearrangement joins TRBV7-2 to TRBJ1-1; D unresolved. Trimming removed 2 bases at V and 0 bases at J, with 10 bases between. CDR1 is SGHTA and CDR2 is FQGNSA in the germline V gene. The CDR3 consists of 15 residues. In DNA form, the CDR3 reads TGTGCCAGCAGCTTACGGAGGACCGTGAACACTGAAGCTTTCTTT. This codes for CASSLRRTVNTEAFF.

This clonotype was seen repeatedly, ten times or more. The rearrangement uses TRBV10-2 and TRBJ1-5; a weak D match, TRBD1 (6 bases). Looked up from germline, CDR1 is WSHSY and CDR2 is SAAADI. The CDR3 loop spans 16 amino acids. The V end was cut by 4 bases, the J end by 2 bases, with 15 bases between. DNA of the CDR3: TGCGCCAGCAGTGCGGCGGACAGCGGTGGCAATCAGCCCCAGCATTTT. This gives the protein CASSAADSGGNQPQHF.